The source of this T cell receptor (beta chain) is a study of T cells in Graves' hyperthyroidism and ophthalmopathy. Study conclusions and caveats: Stable hyperthyroidism and ophthalmopathy were separated using 13 V-J signatures.

Using RNA transcripts as the source, TCR beta CDR3 regions were amplified. TCR CDR3 regions were first amplified by RT-PCR with HTBI primers. TCRdb recomputed calls from the multiplex PCR reads with MiXCR, one row per CDR3 protein. The table has roughly 500,000 distinct CDR3 sequences, about 43% seen once; the top ten hold about 20%. CDR1 is LNHDA and CDR2 is SQIVND in the germline V gene (reference sequence). The V gene end was trimmed by 7 bases and the J gene end by 3 bases; junction bases not matched to a gene: 8. This CDR3 has 14 residues. This clonotype was seen ten or more times. Its specificity is not known.

The clonotype was recovered from an adult woman with Graves' disease, either hyperthyroidism or ophthalmopathy (not recorded which). Sequencing was done on a sample of peripheral blood or thyroid tissue (not recorded which). This sequence joins TRBV19 and TRBJ1-1; 7 bases line up with TRBD1. The CDR3 DNA reads as TGTGCCAGTACCTTAAGAACAGGGGACACTGAAGCTTTCTTT. The encoded protein is CASTLRTGDTEAFF.